Listed below are T cell receptor beta chains from one sample, sequenced in a study of radiation and T cells in renal cell carcinoma. Method: immunoSEQ multiplex PCR; TCRdb's copy keeps in-frame clones and lacks some. The sample yields tens of thousands of clones, 80% seen once. The sample was blood, taken from a patient whose treatment included radiotherapy and nephrectomy. The receptors stem from a woman in her 70s with renal cell carcinoma. CDR3s leave out the opening cysteine and the closing phenylalanine or tryptophan. The order of the fields is V gene, D gene, CDR3 length, CDR3 protein. D genes are given only for firm matches.

TRBV7-8 | TRBD2 | 15 | ASSLGTSGRAGKTQY
TRBV7-8 | . | 16 | ASSLRLGGGVGTDTQY
TRBV7-8 | . | 12 | ASSYQHSNQPQH
TRBV5-6 | . | 16 | ASSLVGLLDVNTDTQY
TRBV2 | . | 11 | ASRRDSASQQY
TRBV21-1 | . | 14 | ASSKVKRDRVHEQY
TRBV6-4 | . | 13 | ASSPGRLALNEQF
TRBV29-1 | TRBD1 | 14 | SVAGTGESGANVLT
TRBV7-9 | . | 11 | ASSSQGTGGYT
TRBV2 | . | 12 | ASSPGRFSYGYT
TRBV29-1 | . | 13 | SAGGSSRGNTEAF
TRBV2 | TRBD2 | 14 | ASSEATSGSYNEQF
TRBV2 | . | 13 | ASSDFAAPNYGYT
TRBV18 | . | 11 | ASSRDPNSPLH
TRBV2 | . | 14 | ASSTPADSLNTEAF
TRBV19 | TRBD1 | 13 | ASSPRTGPNEKLF
TRBV29-1 | TRBD1 | 10 | SVQGAGEKLF
TRBV25-1 | . | 12 | ASSFSGGDNEQF
TRBV4-2 | . | 13 | ASSQDPQGGQPQH
TRBV7-2 | TRBD1 | 14 | ASSYGTGFSNTEAF
TRBV5-1 | . | 12 | ASSLEGRQSEAF
TRBV19 | . | 13 | ASSIDLGGTYEQY
TRBV7-6 | TRBD2 | 14 | ASSVGGATSTDTQY
TRBV2 | . | 8 | ASSVVEQY
TRBV6-5 | . | 10 | ASSPLGLGYT
TRBV27 | TRBD1 | 13 | ASSLWTGYQETQY
TRBV2 | . | 11 | ASSEGTTHEQY
TRBV7-9 | TRBD2 | 13 | ASELYAGDHNEQF
TRBV5-1 | TRBD1 | 12 | ASSLRGQHSEQY
TRBV19 | TRBD2 | 15 | ASSIERNSGSLGEQF
TRBV2 | TRBD1 | 14 | ASSVRDRNELYEQY
TRBV10-3 | TRBD1 | 10 | ATQGTEETQY
TRBV6-6 | . | 11 | ASRQQLNTEAF
TRBV5-1 | TRBD2 | 14 | ASSLMSSGNQETQY
TRBV9 | TRBD2 | 13 | ASSGGLAGHNEQF
TRBV5-1 | TRBD2 | 13 | ASQLAVSSYNEQF
TRBV21-1 | . | 12 | ASSKASTGIEQF
TRBV6-4 | . | 12 | ASSEGLSTDTQY
TRBV6-4 | . | 14 | ASSEEGGLSTDTQY
TRBV6-5 | TRBD1 | 14 | ASSYSADSGGAEAF
TRBV9 | . | 15 | ASSPRDFLPLNYGYT
TRBV27 | . | 12 | ASRSGGTFYGYT
TRBV7-3 | TRBD1 | 14 | ASSSQTGGVSSPLH
TRBV5-1 | . | 14 | ASSWGNSDSYNEQF
TRBV19 | TRBD1 | 13 | ASRGGGASNQPQH
TRBV19 | . | 12 | ASRPPTSTDTQY
TRBV4-1 | . | 13 | ASSQGARTPTEAF
TRBV2 | . | 11 | AGSGSKNEKLF
TRBV6-4 | TRBD2 | 16 | ASSDSRASGDGLNEQF
TRBV5-1 | . | 14 | ASSLVLAPGGGELF
TRBV6-5 | . | 13 | ASSYSQGLATEAF